These 29 T cell receptor beta chains came from one sample sequenced in a study of T cell clonality in common variable immunodeficiency. Sequencing was performed with immunoSEQ multiplex PCR; in TCRdb, only in-frame clones are kept and a portion is missing. The sample is made up of about 42,000 clones, none counted only once. Input material: peripheral blood mononuclear cells. Receptors originate from a person between 18 and 75 years old in good health.

This clone showed up many times. The CDR3 end lies 3 residues beyond the end of the read and is filled in from the germline J gene. The gene calls are TRBV20-1 and TRBJ2-5, with 8 nucleotides matching TRBD1. The CDR3 extends over 17 amino acids. V gave up 5 bases and J gave up 5 bases; unmatched junction bases: 19. Germline CDR1 is DFQATT and CDR2 is SNEGSKA (reference sequence). CDR3 in amino acids: CSAYPTWEQGGRETQYF. The CDR3 bases that were read are TGCAGTGCTTATCCAACCTGGGAACAGGGGGGAAGGGAGACC.

This clone was counted at least ten times. The CDR3 DNA, read in part, is TGTGCCAGCAGTGAAGGGAACAGGGGCTATGGC. Translating gives CASSEGNRGYG. The entire CDR3 protein reads CASSEGNRGYGYTF. The chain is built from TRBV2 and TRBJ1-2; TRBD1 matches at 7 bases. Read data end 3 residues before the CDR3 end; the end is taken from the germline J gene. Germline assignment: CDR1 SNHLY and CDR2 FYNNEI. The CDR3 length is 14 residues. V shed 1 base and J 4 bases; nucleotides not matched to a gene: 3.

This clone has at least ten counts. The CDR3 end falls 3 residues outside the read, so it is completed with the germline J gene. The V call is TRBV13, the J call TRBJ2-1; no definite D call. This CDR3 comprises 16 residues. Between the trimmed V and J ends, which lost 4 bases and 7 bases, there was a span of 20 bases. Germline V gene data show CDR1 as PRHDT and CDR2 as FYEKMQ (reference sequence). The sequenced CDR3 bases are TGTGCCAGCAGCTCAACCCGACGCCTGCAAGGGAATGAG. It is translated as CASSSTRRLQGNE. The entire CDR3 reads CASSSTRRLQGNEQFF.

Of note for this clone: The sequence runs out 3 residues before the end of the CDR3; the remainder is reconstructed from the germline J gene. The rearrangement joins TRBV11-1 to TRBJ1-1, with D unclear. The V gene's germline CDR1 is SGHAT and CDR2 FQDESV (reference sequence). V lost 3 bases and J 1 base, leaving 3 bases between the germline ends. The CDR3 sequence is 12 residues long. The CDR3 protein is CASSLRNTEAFF. CDR3 bases read: TGTGCCAGCAGCTTGCGGAACACTGAA.

This clone has at least ten counts. CDR3 residues: CASSPTSSHNEQFF. The covered CDR3 bases are TGTGCCAGCAGCCCTACCTCGTCTCACAATGAG. This chain connects TRBV12-3 or TRBV12-4 to TRBJ2-1; D remains unclear. The read comes to an end 3 residues before the CDR3 does, leaving the germline J gene to fill in the end. With 6 bases removed from V and 5 bases from J, the gap between germline ends came to 14 bases. This CDR3 is 14 amino acids long.

This clone came up many times. CDR3 DNA (partial): TGTGCCAGCAGTGACTTCACTAGCGGGGAG. Protein product: CASSDFTSGE. The entire CDR3 protein reads CASSDFTSGELFF. This chain joins TRBV6-4 and TRBJ2-2; the D gene is possibly TRBD2 (5 bases). The CDR3 goes on 3 residues after the read ends, and that part is filled in from the germline J gene. Germline CDR1 is MRHNA and CDR2 is SNTAGT. CDR3 length: 13 residues. Trimming removed 1 base at V and 7 bases at J, with 7 bases between.

Ten or more counts support this clone. The DNA read from the CDR3 is TGTGCCAGCAGTCTAGGGACTAGCGGGAGTAGCACAGATACG. This gives the protein CASSLGTSGSSTDT. Given in full, the CDR3 is CASSLGTSGSSTDTQYF. The V gene is TRBV28, the J gene TRBJ2-3; 14 nucleotides agree with TRBD2. The CDR3 end falls 3 residues outside the read, so it is completed with the germline J gene. V was clipped by 5 bases and J by 0 bases; unmatched bases: 4. Germline values: CDR1 MDHEN, CDR2 SYDVKM. The CDR3 totals 17 residues.

This clone was detected many times. The read comes to an end 3 residues before the CDR3 does, leaving the germline J gene to fill in the end. The genes are TRBV7-9 and TRBJ2-3; D possibly corresponds to TRBD1 (6 bases). Trimming left V 4 bases short and J 2 bases short, with 10 bases between. Germline values: CDR1 SEHNR, CDR2 FQNEAQ (reference sequence). This CDR3 region has 14 residues. The CDR3 region is CASSSRDTTDTQYF. The DNA read from the CDR3 is TGTGCCAGCAGCTCCCGGGACACCACAGATACG.

There are many counts of this clone. The read ends 3 residues before the CDR3 terminus; that terminus is restored from the germline J gene. The chain has TRBV7-3 and TRBJ2-1; 10 nucleotides line up with TRBD2. The CDR3 totals 15 residues. Per germline, CDR1 SGHTA and CDR2 FQGTGA. Trimming at V came to 6 bases and at J to 4 bases, leaving 6 bases not matched to a gene. CDR3 bases read: TGTGCCAGCAGTCCGACTAGCGGGCCTTACAATGAG. Translating gives CASSPTSGPYNE. The entire CDR3 is CASSPTSGPYNEQFF.

This clone was detected many times. The read comes to an end 3 residues before the CDR3 does, leaving the germline J gene to fill in the end. The chain uses TRBV19 and TRBJ1-2, with 9 nucleotides matching TRBD1. CDR1 LNHDA and CDR2 SQIVND come from the germline V gene (reference sequence). The length of the CDR3 is 16 residues. J was trimmed by 5 bases and V by 3 bases; bases with no gene match: 10. The CDR3 loop is CASSILPGQGGYGYTF. The sequenced CDR3 bases are TGTGCCAGTAGTATCCTCCCGGGACAGGGAGGATATGGC.

This clone was detected many times. The read terminates 3 residues ahead of where the CDR3 ends, so the germline J gene completes it. The chain carries TRBV5-1 and TRBJ2-7; the D gene is possibly TRBD1 (6 bases). V lost 4 bases and J lost 1, with 12 bases in between. The CDR3 is 14 residues long. Germline V gene sequence: CDR1 SGHRS, CDR2 YFSETQ. Incomplete CDR3 DNA: TGCGCCAGCAGCAGGGGGAGTGGATCCTACGAG. It encodes CASSRGSGSYE. The whole CDR3 protein is CASSRGSGSYEQYF. Based on the CDR3 plus reference TRBV5-1 and TRBJ2-7, the full variable domain is KAGVTQTPRYLIKTRGQQVTLSCSPISGHRSVSWYQQTPGQGLQFLFEYFSETQRNKGNFPGRFSGRQFSNSRSEMNVSTLELGDSALYLCASSRGSGSYEQYFGPGTRLTVT.

This clone has ten or more counts. The missing CDR3 end, 3 residues past where the read stops, is filled in from the germline J gene. The chain combines TRBV28 with TRBJ2-7, with 9 positions matching TRBD1. The CDR3 is 14 residues long. V was pared by 2 bases and J by 5 bases, with 4 bases of the junction left unmatched. Germline-derived CDR1 and CDR2 are MDHEN and SYDVKM. CDR3 DNA (partial): TGTGCCAGCAGTTTAGGGACAGGGCTCAACGAG. Translated, it gives CASSLGTGLNE. The full CDR3 protein is CASSLGTGLNEQYF.

This clone was picked up a small number of times. The CDR3 is cut off 3 residues early in the read; its end comes from the germline J gene. The chain carries TRBV18 and TRBJ2-3; TRBD1 matches 7 bases. CDR1 and CDR2 (germline): KGHSH, LQKENI. CDR3 length: 15 amino acids. The part of the CDR3 DNA that was read is TGTGCCAGCTCACGGGCCGGACAGGACAATCAGCCG. Translation gives CASSRAGQDNQP. In full, the CDR3 is CASSRAGQDNQPQYF.

This clone showed up many times. The sequenced fragment ends 3 residues before the CDR3 boundary, so the rest is inferred from the germline J gene. The chain is built from TRBV20-1 and TRBJ2-1; D call uncertain. The CDR3 extends over 14 amino acids. V lost 7 bases, J lost 0 bases, and 13 bases lay in between. CDR1 is DFQATT and CDR2 is SNEGSKA in the germline V gene (reference sequence). The part of the CDR3 DNA that was read is TGCAGTGTCCCGACTCCTTCCTCCTACAATGAG. It encodes CSVPTPSSYNE. From start to end, the CDR3 is CSVPTPSSYNEQFF.

This clone was counted ten times or more. The sequence runs out 3 residues before the end of the CDR3; the remainder is reconstructed from the germline J gene. This CDR3 is also generated by other DNA sequences in the sample. The V call is TRBV6-2 or TRBV6-3, the J call TRBJ2-5, with D possibly TRBD1 on 6 matching bases. V dropped 5 bases and J dropped 3 bases, with 10 bases sitting between them. From germline, CDR1 is MNHEY and CDR2 SVGEGT. The CDR3 totals 13 residues. The CDR3 sequence: CASSKGGKETQYF. CDR3 DNA (partial): TGTGCCAGCAGTAAAGGGGGAAAAGAGACC.

With respect to this clone: Coverage ceases 3 residues before the CDR3 finishes, and the germline J gene fills in the end. The chain uses TRBV20-1 and TRBJ2-7, with 7 bases matching TRBD2. J lost 5 bases, V lost 0 bases, and 16 bases had no gene match. The germline V gene has CDR1 DFQATT and CDR2 SNEGSKA (reference sequence). The CDR3 totals 17 residues. The sequenced part of the CDR3 DNA is TGCAGTGCTAGAGACCCTAGCGGTAAAAGCTCCTACAACGAG. This encodes CSARDPSGKSSYNE. In full, the CDR3 is CSARDPSGKSSYNEQYF.

This clone was recorded at least ten times. The read falls 3 residues short of the CDR3 end, and the missing part is taken from the germline J gene. V and J are TRBV7-9 and TRBJ1-3, with 11 nucleotides matching TRBD1. The CDR3 has 15 residues. The ends lost 8 bases at V and 0 bases at J; junction bases unmatched: 3. The germline CDR1 and CDR2 sequences are SEHNR and FQNEAQ (reference sequence). The CDR3 DNA, read in part, is TGTGCCAGCGGGGACAGGGGGGCCTCTGGAAACACC. It codes for CASGDRGASGNT. The whole CDR3 region reads CASGDRGASGNTIYF.

At least ten counts were recorded for this clone. The read comes to an end 3 residues before the CDR3 does, leaving the germline J gene to fill in the end. The genes are TRBV19 and TRBJ2-7; D is possibly TRBD1 (5 bases). Germline loops: CDR1 LNHDA, CDR2 SQIVND (reference sequence). The ends were cut back, 0 bases at V and 5 bases at J, with 11 bases in the middle. The CDR3 has 14 residues. The CDR3 DNA, read in part, is TGTGCCAGTAGTATAGACAGGGCTGGGGACGAG. Its protein product is CASSIDRAGDE. In full, the CDR3 reads CASSIDRAGDEQYF. Drawing the rest from reference TRBV19 and TRBJ2-7, the complete variable domain is DGGITQSPKYLFRKEGQNVTLSCEQNLNHDAMYWYRQDPGQGLRLIYYSQIVNDFQKGDIAEGYSVSREKKESFPLTVTSAQKNPTAFYLCASSIDRAGDEQYFGPGTRLTVT.

In this sample, this clone turned up many times. The sequenced fragment ends 3 residues before the CDR3 boundary, so the rest is inferred from the germline J gene. The V gene is TRBV28, the J gene TRBJ2-6, with 7 bases that match TRBD2. Trimming at V came to 7 bases and at J to 2 bases, leaving 8 bases not matched to a gene. Germline lookup yields CDR1 MDHEN and CDR2 SYDVKM. This CDR3 spans 16 amino acids. CDR3 loop: CASMGGVLAGANVLTF. Incomplete CDR3 DNA: TGTGCCAGCATGGGGGGGGTTCTAGCTGGGGCCAACGTC. Based on the CDR3 plus reference TRBV28 and TRBJ2-6, the full variable domain is DVKVTQSSRYLVKRTGEKVFLECVQDMDHENMFWYRQDPGLGLRLIYFSYDVKMKEKGDIPEGYSVSREKKERFSLILESASTNQTSMYLCASMGGVLAGANVLTFGAGSRLTVL.

This clone was observed a few times. Coverage ceases 3 residues before the CDR3 finishes, and the germline J gene fills in the end. The rearrangement uses TRBV6-1 and TRBJ2-3; no clear D gene. Germline-derived CDR1 and CDR2 are MNHNS and SASEGT. This CDR3 contains 14 residues. Partial CDR3 DNA: TGTGCCAGCAGTGTTAAAGATAGCAATCAGCCG. It codes for CASSVKDSNQP. The entire CDR3 protein is CASSVKDSNQPQYF.

This clone appeared many times. Coverage ceases 3 residues before the CDR3 finishes, and the germline J gene fills in the end. The V and J genes are TRBV9 and TRBJ2-3, with D perhaps matching TRBD2 (5 bases). V was pared by 0 bases and J by 1 base, with 9 bases between. Germline CDR1 reads SGDLS; CDR2 reads YYNGEE. The CDR3 runs 15 residues. CDR3 region: CASSVGSGRTDTQYF. The CDR3 DNA, read in part, is TGTGCCAGCAGCGTAGGAAGCGGACGCACAGATACG.

Many counts were recorded for this clone. Sequencing ends 3 residues short of the CDR3 end; the germline J gene provides the rest. This rearrangement joins TRBV2 to TRBJ2-7; D is undetermined. The germline V gene encodes CDR1 SNHLY and CDR2 FYNNEI. V was trimmed by 8 bases and J by 6 bases, leaving 20 bases between them. This CDR3 comprises 14 residues. The CDR3 is CASVRDPGSSEQYF. Incomplete CDR3 DNA: TGTGCCAGCGTACGCGATCCCGGGTCTAGCGAG.

There are many counts of this clone. The read ends 3 residues early relative to the CDR3; the germline J gene fills the gap. The V and J genes are TRBV7-3 and TRBJ1-1; D might be TRBD1 (6 bases). The CDR3 runs to 13 residues. The germline gives CDR1 SGHTA, CDR2 FQGTGA. V was cut by 4 bases and J by 1 base, with 7 bases left in between. CDR3 sequence: CASSSQGNTEAFF. The sequenced part of the CDR3 DNA is TGTGCCAGCAGCTCACAGGGGAACACTGAA. The entire variable domain, with the rest obtained from reference TRBV7-3 and TRBJ1-1, is as follows: GAGVSQTPSNKVTEKGKYVELRCDPISGHTALYWYRQSLGQGPEFLIYFQGTGAADDSGLPNDRFFAVRPEGSVSTLKIQRTERGDSAVYLCASSSQGNTEAFFGQGTRLTVV.

The table lists this clone with many counts. The read terminates 3 residues ahead of where the CDR3 ends, so the germline J gene completes it. The gene calls are TRBV20-1 and TRBJ2-1; TRBD2 matches 9 bases. The CDR3 loop spans 15 amino acids. V trimming: 0 bases; J trimming: 2 bases; junction bases outside the gene matches: 2. Germline CDR1 reads DFQATT; CDR2 reads SNEGSKA (reference sequence). The CDR3: CSAREGTSPYNEQFF. Partial CDR3 DNA: TGCAGTGCTAGAGAAGGGACTAGCCCCTACAATGAG.

In this sample, this clone turned up many times. From the germline J gene comes the end of the CDR3, since the read stops 3 residues before it. This rearrangement joins TRBV20-1 to TRBJ1-2; 9 bases are a match to TRBD1. The ends lost 0 bases at V and 4 bases at J; junction bases unmatched: 6. Germline V gives CDR1 DFQATT, CDR2 SNEGSKA (reference sequence). CDR3 length: 15 amino acids. CDR3 region: CSARDTDRGVYGYTF. The DNA read from the CDR3 is TGCAGTGCTAGAGACACGGACAGGGGCGTCTATGGC.

This clone was counted many times. Coverage ceases 3 residues before the CDR3 finishes, and the germline J gene fills in the end. This chain joins TRBV29-1 and TRBJ2-7; 13 nucleotides agree with TRBD2. CDR1 is SQVTM and CDR2 is ANQGSEA in the germline V gene. This CDR3 comprises 15 residues. V lost 6 bases to trimming and J lost 3 bases; unmatched junction nucleotides: 8. CDR3 DNA, as far as it was read: TGCAGCGTCGCCGGGACTAGCGGGAATTTCTACGAG. Translated, it gives CSVAGTSGNFYE. The whole CDR3 protein reads CSVAGTSGNFYEQYF.

This clone appeared many times. The read ends 3 residues early relative to the CDR3; the germline J gene fills the gap. The rearrangement links TRBV7-7 to TRBJ2-2; TRBD1 matches 8 bases. Germline V gene sequence: CDR1 SSHAT, CDR2 FNYEAQ (reference sequence). The CDR3 consists of 15 residues. This CDR3 is CASGQGFPYTGELFF. The sequenced part of the CDR3 DNA is TGTGCTAGCGGACAGGGTTTTCCATACACCGGGGAG.

This clone was recorded at least ten times. The read finishes 3 residues shy of the CDR3 end, and the germline J gene is used to complete it. The genes are TRBV20-1 and TRBJ2-7, with 12 bases aligning to TRBD2. The CDR3 has 14 residues. J gave up 4 bases and V 5 bases, and 6 bases lay outside the gene matches. Germline CDR1 is DFQATT and CDR2 is SNEGSKA (reference sequence). The CDR3 DNA, read in part, is TGCAGTGCTGGTAGACTAGCGGGAGATTACGAG. This sequence encodes CSAGRLAGDYE. The complete CDR3 sequence is CSAGRLAGDYEQYF.

This clone was recorded at least ten times. CDR3 sequence reads: CASSYSTRGLVYNEQFF. The sequenced part of the CDR3 DNA is TGTGCCAGCAGTTACTCGACGAGGGGACTAGTCTACAATGAG. The rearrangement uses TRBV6-2 or TRBV6-3 and TRBJ2-1; 8 positions match TRBD2. The read terminates 3 residues ahead of where the CDR3 ends, so the germline J gene completes it. The CDR3 is 17 residues long. The junction had 7 bases not matched to a gene; V was cut back by 0 bases and J by 3 bases. Germline V gene sequence: CDR1 MNHEY, CDR2 SVGEGT.